This T cell receptor (beta chain) comes out of a study of T cell responses to AZD1222 COVID-19 vaccine. Study results and caveats: Among vaccine-associated CD4 TCRs, coverage spanned spike, with dominance at 160-218 and 743-854. Clonal diversity was possibly underestimated, and the donors were mostly white British, with more females. Per reports, nearly half of all spike-specific TCRs target regions that are unmutated in variants.

Notes on this clone: Its specificity is not known.

Libraries were prepared by immunoSEQ multiplex PCR; TCRdb keeps only in-frame clonotypes and omits some of them. The sample has roughly 120,000 clones, approximately 85% seen once. This clonotype originated in an adult in good health. The specimen comprised peripheral blood, sampled on day 0 of MenACWY control vaccination.

For the CDR3, the DNA is TGTGCCAGCAGCGTAGTCGGGGGAACTACTGAAGCTTTCTTT. Residues: CASSVVGGTTEAFF. The gene calls are TRBV9 and TRBJ1-1; D might be TRBD1 (5 bases). Germline CDR1 and CDR2: SGDLS and YYNGEE. Trimming pared 0 bases from V and 5 bases from J, leaving 11 bases between. CDR3 length: 14 amino acids.